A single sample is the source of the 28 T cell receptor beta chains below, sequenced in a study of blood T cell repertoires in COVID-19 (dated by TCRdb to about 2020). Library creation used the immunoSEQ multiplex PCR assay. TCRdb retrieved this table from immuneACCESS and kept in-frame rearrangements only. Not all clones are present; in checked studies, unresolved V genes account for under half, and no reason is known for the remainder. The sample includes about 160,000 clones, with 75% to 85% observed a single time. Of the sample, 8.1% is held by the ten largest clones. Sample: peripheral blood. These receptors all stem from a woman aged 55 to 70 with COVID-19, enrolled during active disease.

The DNA of the CDR3 is TGTGCCAGCATGATAGGACAGGGCCCGAATCAGCCCCAGCATTTT. Its protein product is CASMIGQGPNQPQHF. V and J are TRBV6-5 and TRBJ1-5, with 8 bases identical to TRBD1. J gave up 4 bases and V 7 bases, and 9 bases lay outside the gene matches. CDR3 size: 15 residues. Per germline, CDR1 MNHEY and CDR2 SVGAGI.

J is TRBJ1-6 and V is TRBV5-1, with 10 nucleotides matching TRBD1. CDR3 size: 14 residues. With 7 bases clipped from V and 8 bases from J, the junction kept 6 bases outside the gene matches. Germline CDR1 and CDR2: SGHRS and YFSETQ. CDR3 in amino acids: CASGPGTGDSPLHF. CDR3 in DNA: TGCGCCAGCGGCCCCGGGACAGGGGATTCACCCCTCCACTTT.

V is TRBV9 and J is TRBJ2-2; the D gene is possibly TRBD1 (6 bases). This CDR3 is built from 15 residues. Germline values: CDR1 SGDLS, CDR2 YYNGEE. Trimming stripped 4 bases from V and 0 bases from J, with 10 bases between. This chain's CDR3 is CASSPRQANTGELFF. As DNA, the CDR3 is TGTGCCAGCAGCCCCCGACAGGCGAACACCGGGGAGCTGTTTTTT.

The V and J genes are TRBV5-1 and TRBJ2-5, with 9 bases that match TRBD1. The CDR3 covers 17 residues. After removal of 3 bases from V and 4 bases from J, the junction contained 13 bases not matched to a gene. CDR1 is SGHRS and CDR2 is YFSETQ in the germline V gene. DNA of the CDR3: TGCGCCAGCAGCTCCTCAGACAGGGGGGATAGAGGAGAGACCCAGTACTTC. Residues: CASSSSDRGDRGETQYF.

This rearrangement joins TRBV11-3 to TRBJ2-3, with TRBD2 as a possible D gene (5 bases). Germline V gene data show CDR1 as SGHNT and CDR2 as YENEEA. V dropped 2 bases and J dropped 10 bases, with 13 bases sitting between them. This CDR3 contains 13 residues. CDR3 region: CASSLSPRDAQYF. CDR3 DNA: TGTGCCAGCAGCTTATCCCCGAGGGATGCGCAGTATTTT.

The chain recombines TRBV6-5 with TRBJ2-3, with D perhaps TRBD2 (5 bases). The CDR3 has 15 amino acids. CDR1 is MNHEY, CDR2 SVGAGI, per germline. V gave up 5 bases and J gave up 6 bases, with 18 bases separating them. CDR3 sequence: CASSSTGSVGDTQYF. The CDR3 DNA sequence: TGTGCCAGCAGTAGTACGGGGTCGGTAGGCGATACGCAGTATTTT.

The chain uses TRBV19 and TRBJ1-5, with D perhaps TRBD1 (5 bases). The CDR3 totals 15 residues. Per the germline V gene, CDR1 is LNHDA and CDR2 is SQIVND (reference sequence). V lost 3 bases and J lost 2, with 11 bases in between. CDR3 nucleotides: TGTGCCAGTAGTATCTGGGGGGGTGGCAATCAGCCCCAGCATTTT. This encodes CASSIWGGGNQPQHF.

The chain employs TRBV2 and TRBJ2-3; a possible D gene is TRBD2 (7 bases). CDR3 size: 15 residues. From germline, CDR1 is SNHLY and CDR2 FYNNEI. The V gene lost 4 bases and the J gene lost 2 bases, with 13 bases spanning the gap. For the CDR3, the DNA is TGTGCCAGCAGTGGTGGTGGGGGGGCCACAGATACGCAGTATTTT. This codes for CASSGGGGATDTQYF.

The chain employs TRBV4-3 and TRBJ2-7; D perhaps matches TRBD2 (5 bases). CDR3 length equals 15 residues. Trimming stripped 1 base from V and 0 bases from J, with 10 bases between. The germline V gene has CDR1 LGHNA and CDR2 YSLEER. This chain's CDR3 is CASSQGLARSYEQYF. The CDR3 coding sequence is TGCGCCAGCAGCCAAGGGCTAGCCCGCTCCTACGAGCAGTACTTC.

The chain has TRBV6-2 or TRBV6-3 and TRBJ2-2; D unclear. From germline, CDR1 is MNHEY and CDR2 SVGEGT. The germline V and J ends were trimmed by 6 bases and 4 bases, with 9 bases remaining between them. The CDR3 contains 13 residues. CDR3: CASSPPVTGELFF. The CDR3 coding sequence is TGTGCCAGCAGCCCTCCTGTCACCGGGGAGCTGTTTTTT.

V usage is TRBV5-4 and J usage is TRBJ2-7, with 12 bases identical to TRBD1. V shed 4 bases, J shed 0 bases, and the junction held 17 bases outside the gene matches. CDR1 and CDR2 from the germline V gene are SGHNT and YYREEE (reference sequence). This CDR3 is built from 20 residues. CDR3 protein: CASSNIRGTGGSKSSYEQYF. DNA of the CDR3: TGTGCCAGCAGCAATATAAGGGGGACAGGGGGCTCTAAAAGCTCCTACGAGCAGTACTTC.

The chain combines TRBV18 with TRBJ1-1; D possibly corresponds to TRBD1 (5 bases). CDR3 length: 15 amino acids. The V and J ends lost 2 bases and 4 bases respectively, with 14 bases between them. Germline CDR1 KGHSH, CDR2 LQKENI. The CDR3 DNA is TGTGCCAGCTCACCAGGGGACTGGGGAGGCACTGAAGCTTTCTTT. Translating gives CASSPGDWGGTEAFF. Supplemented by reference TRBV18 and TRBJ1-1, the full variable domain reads NAGVMQNPRHLVRRRGQEARLRCSPMKGHSHVYWYRQLPEEGLKFMVYLQKENIIDESGMPKERFSAEFPKEGPSILRIQQVVRGDSAAYFCASSPGDWGGTEAFFGQGTRLTVV.

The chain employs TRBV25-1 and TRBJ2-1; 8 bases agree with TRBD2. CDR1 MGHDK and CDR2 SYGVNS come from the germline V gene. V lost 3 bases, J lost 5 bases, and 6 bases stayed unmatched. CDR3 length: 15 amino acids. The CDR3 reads CASSETAGVNNEQFF. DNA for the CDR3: TGTGCCAGCAGTGAGACAGCGGGAGTGAACAATGAGCAGTTCTTC.

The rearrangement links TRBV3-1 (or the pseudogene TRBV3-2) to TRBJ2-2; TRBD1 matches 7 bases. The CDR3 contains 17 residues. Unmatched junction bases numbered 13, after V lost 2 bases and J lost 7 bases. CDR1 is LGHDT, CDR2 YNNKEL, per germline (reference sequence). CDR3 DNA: TGTGCCAGCAGCCAACCACAGGGGATTGGTATCGGCGGGGAGCTGTTTTTT. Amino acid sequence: CASSQPQGIGIGGELFF.

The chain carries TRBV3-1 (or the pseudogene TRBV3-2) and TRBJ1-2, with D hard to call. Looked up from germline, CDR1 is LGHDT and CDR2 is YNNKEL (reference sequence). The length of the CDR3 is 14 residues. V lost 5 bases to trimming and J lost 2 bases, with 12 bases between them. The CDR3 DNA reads TGTGCCAGCAGCTCTGACACAATCAACTATGGCTACACCTTC. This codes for CASSSDTINYGYTF.

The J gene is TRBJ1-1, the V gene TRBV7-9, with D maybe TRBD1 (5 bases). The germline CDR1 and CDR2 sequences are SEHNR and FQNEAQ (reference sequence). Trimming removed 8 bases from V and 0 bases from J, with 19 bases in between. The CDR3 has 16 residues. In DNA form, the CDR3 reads TGTGCCAGCTCGCTACCGACAGCCGAGATGAACACTGAAGCTTTCTTT. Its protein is CASSLPTAEMNTEAFF.

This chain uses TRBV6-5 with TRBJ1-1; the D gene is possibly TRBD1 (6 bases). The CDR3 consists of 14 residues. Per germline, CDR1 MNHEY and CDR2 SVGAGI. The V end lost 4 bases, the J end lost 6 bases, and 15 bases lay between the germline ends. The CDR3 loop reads CASSSPTGYPEAFF. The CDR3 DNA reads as TGTGCCAGCAGTTCTCCTACAGGGTATCCTGAAGCTTTCTTT.

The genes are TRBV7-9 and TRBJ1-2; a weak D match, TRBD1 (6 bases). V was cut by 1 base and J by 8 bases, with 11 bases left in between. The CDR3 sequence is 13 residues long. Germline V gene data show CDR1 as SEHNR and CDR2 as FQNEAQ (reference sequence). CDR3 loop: CASSLEQGLGYTF. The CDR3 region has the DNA TGTGCCAGCAGCTTAGAACAGGGTCTAGGCTACACCTTC.

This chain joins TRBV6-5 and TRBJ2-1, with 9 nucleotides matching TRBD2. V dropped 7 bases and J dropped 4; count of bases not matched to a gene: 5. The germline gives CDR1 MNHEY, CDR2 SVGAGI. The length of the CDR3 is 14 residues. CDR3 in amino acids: CASTLAGLYNEQFF. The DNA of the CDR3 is TGTGCCAGCACTCTAGCGGGGCTATACAATGAGCAGTTCTTC.

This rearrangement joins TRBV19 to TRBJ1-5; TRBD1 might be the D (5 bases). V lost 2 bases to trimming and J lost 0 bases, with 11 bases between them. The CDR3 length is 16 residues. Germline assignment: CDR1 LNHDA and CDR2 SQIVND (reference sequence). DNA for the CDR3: TGTGCCAGTAGTATATACGGGGGAGGTAGCAATCAGCCCCAGCATTTT. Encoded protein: CASSIYGGGSNQPQHF.

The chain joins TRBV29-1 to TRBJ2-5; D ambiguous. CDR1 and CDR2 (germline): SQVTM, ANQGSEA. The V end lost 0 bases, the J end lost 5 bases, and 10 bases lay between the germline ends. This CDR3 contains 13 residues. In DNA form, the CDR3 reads TGCAGCGTTGAAGACCTACTCGAGGAGACCCAGTACTTC. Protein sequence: CSVEDLLEETQYF.

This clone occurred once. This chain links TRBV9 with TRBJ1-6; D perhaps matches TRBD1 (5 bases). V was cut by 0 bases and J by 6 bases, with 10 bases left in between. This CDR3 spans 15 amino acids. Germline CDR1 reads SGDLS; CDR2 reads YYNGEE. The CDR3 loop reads CASSVVTEPNSPLHF. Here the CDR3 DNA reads TGTGCCAGCAGCGTAGTGACAGAGCCTAATTCACCCCTCCACTTT.

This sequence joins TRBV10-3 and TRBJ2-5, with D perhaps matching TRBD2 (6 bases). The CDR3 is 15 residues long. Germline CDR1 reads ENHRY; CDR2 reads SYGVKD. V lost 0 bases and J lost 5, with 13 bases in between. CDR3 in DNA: TGTGCCATCAGTGAGTCGAGAGGAGGGAAGGAGACCCAGTACTTC. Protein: CAISESRGGKETQYF.

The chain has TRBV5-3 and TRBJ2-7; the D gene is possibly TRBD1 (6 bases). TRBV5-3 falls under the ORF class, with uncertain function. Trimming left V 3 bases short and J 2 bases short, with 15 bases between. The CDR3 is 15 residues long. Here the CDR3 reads CARSSRRDIAYEQYV. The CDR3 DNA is TGTGCCAGAAGCTCCCGCCGGGACATAGCCTACGAGCAGTACGTC.

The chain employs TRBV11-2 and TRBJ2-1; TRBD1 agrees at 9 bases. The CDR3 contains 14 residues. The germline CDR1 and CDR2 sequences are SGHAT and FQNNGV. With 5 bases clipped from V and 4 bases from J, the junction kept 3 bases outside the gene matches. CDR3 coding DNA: TGTGCCAGCAGCCGGGGACAGGGATACAATGAGCAGTTCTTC. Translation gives CASSRGQGYNEQFF.

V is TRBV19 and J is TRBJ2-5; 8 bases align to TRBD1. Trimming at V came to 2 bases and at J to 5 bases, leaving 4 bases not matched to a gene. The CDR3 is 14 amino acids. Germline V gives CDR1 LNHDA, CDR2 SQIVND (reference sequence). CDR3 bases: TGTGCCAGTAGTATATCAGGGGGCCGGGAGACCCAGTACTTC. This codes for CASSISGGRETQYF.

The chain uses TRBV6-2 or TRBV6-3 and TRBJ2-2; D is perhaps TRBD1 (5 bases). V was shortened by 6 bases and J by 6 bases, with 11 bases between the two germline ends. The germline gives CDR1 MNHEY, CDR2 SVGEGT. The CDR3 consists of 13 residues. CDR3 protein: CASSLTGPGELFF. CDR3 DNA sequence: TGTGCCAGCAGCCTTACAGGACCCGGGGAGCTGTTTTTT.

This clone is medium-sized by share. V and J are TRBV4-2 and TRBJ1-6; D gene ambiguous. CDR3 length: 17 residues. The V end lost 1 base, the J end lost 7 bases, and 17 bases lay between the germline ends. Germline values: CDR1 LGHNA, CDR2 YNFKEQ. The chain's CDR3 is CASSQVGGLGKNSPLHF. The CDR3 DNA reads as TGTGCCAGCAGCCAAGTCGGCGGGTTGGGAAAGAATTCACCCCTCCACTTT.